The sequence of this T cell receptor beta chain was determined in a study of blood T cell repertoires in COVID-19. Study-wide context: The study drew acute and convalescent COVID-19 samples from the United States, Italy and Spain. T cells, B-cell-depleted T cells, or PBMCs supplied cDNA or gDNA.

Seattle's enrolled individuals joined amid active infection and were then monitored longitudinally. The ends lost 6 bases at V and 6 bases at J; junction bases unmatched: 6. CDR1 and CDR2 from the germline V gene are LNHDA and SQIVND (reference sequence). The CDR3 has 14 amino acids. In this sample, this clone turned up once. TCRdb keeps only in-frame clones here, not all; method: immunoSEQ multiplex PCR. The sample lists roughly 210,000 clones; around 84% were seen once. The rearrangement uses TRBV19 and TRBJ1-5; 9 bases agree with TRBD1. Sequenced: peripheral blood. The source of this sequence is a woman aged 80 or over with COVID-19, enrolled during active disease. The CDR3 spells CASRDRGGGQPQHF. The CDR3 DNA reads as TGTGCCAGTAGGGACAGGGGTGGGGGTCAGCCCCAGCATTTT.